The subject of this entry is one TCR beta chain. Its antigen is unknown. The length of the CDR3 is 13 residues. The trim removed 3 bases at V and 9 bases at J, leaving 0 bases unmatched. Germline V gives CDR1 MNHNS, CDR2 SASEGT. At collection, donors were nominally healthy, but unrecorded immune exposures were probable. The data were obtained in a study of cytomegalovirus exposure and HLA in healthy donors. Study-wide findings and caveats: The majority of CMV-associated TCR beta chains were reported as apparently HLA-restricted in a later analysis. A later analysis reportedly found that, within productive TCRs, an Asian-associated ancestry cluster had fewer N-insertions than the mean observed across the approximately 690 donors.

PCR involved 60 Vbeta and 13 Jbeta primers. Repertoires were generated with immunoSEQ multiplex PCR, while TCRdb's copy carries only in-frame clones and drops some. The table lists some 150,000 clones, over 80% of them singletons. The sequence derives from a female donor in good health and CMV-seronegative. Material: PBMCs. The V call is TRBV6-1, the J call TRBJ2-5, with 14 nucleotides matching TRBD2. The CDR3 is CASSETSGRAQYF. CDR3 nucleotides: TGTGCCAGCAGTGAGACTAGCGGGAGGGCCCAGTACTTC.